This T cell receptor (beta chain) is drawn from a study of blood T cells in healthy people across ages. Across the study: Template switching caught about one barcoded beta molecule for each two T cells.

This clonotype was recorded at least ten times. A second PCR, run for 7 to 11 cycles, used a sample-barcoded 5' primer plus a J-beta primer mix. Using its own MiXCR run on the 5' RACE reads, TCRdb lists one record per CDR3 protein. The table lists 750,000 to 1,000,000 distinct CDR3 sequences, 29% of them singletons. Trimming cost V 3 bases and J 9 bases, with 9 bases left between them. The CDR3 has 12 residues. The same data also went into a second study, on T cells of mothers and their children. Per that study: In this cohort, donors were a few healthy Caucasian mothers plus their six children. Second-round PCR products received sample barcodes and 2-4 random nucleotides from the M1S primer. Normalized overlap was always slightly, never significantly, higher in related than unrelated mother-child pairs.

V usage is TRBV12-3 or TRBV12-4 and J usage is TRBJ2-1; D unclear. The sequence was collected from a middle-aged woman in good health. Sequencing was performed on blood. CDR3 amino acids: CASSFSRIEQFF. The CDR3 nucleotides read TGTGCCAGCAGTTTTTCACGGATTGAGCAGTTCTTC.